Following are 27 T cell receptor beta chains from one sample sequenced in a study of OX40 agonist ivuxolimab in advanced cancers. Method: immunoSEQ multiplex PCR; TCRdb's copy keeps in-frame clones and lacks some. The data contain some 91,000 clones, 87% of them singletons. Sample: CD4+ or CD8+ T cells sorted from blood, taken in a trial of the OX40 agonist ivuxolimab. The receptors derive from an adult with an advanced solid tumor such as melanoma, head and neck, liver or kidney cancer.

Only one count was recorded for this clone. The chain combines TRBV28 with TRBJ1-5; TRBD1 matches at 10 bases. CDR1 and CDR2 from the germline V gene are MDHEN and SYDVKM. V shed 6 bases and J 5 bases; nucleotides not matched to a gene: 4. The CDR3 contains 14 residues. In DNA form, the CDR3 reads TGTGCCAGCAGAAGACAGGGGGCCTATCAGCCCCAGCATTTT. This sequence encodes CASRRQGAYQPQHF. Using reference TRBV28 and TRBJ1-5 for the parts outside the CDR3, the full variable domain is DVKVTQSSRYLVKRTGEKVFLECVQDMDHENMFWYRQDPGLGLRLIYFSYDVKMKEKGDIPEGYSVSREKKERFSLILESASTNQTSMYLCASRRQGAYQPQHFGDGTRLSIL.

This chain uses TRBV27 with TRBJ1-1; D remains unclear. V was shortened by 5 bases and J by 6 bases, with 13 bases between the two germline ends. The CDR3 consists of 13 residues. The germline gives CDR1 MNHEY, CDR2 SMNVEV (reference sequence). This CDR3 is CASSRGIGAEAFF. The CDR3 nucleotides read TGTGCCAGCAGTAGAGGGATTGGGGCTGAAGCTTTCTTT.

Concerning this clone itself: Other DNA sequences in the sample encode the same CDR3. The V call is TRBV7-7, the J call TRBJ2-1; no clear D. V shed 1 base and J shed 5 bases, with 6 bases lying between them. This CDR3 region has 13 residues. Germline V gene sequence: CDR1 SSHAT, CDR2 FNYEAQ (reference sequence). DNA of the CDR3: TGTGCCAGCAGCTTAGTCCGTAACAATGAGCAGTTCTTC. Protein sequence: CASSLVRNNEQFF.

The chain couples TRBV16 to TRBJ2-1; 13 bases line up with TRBD2. This CDR3 comprises 15 residues. The ends lost 1 base at V and 14 bases at J; junction bases unmatched: 8. CDR1 is KGHSY, CDR2 FQNENV, per germline. CDR3 in DNA: TGTGCCAGCAGCCAATTAGGACTAGCGGGAGAAGGGGAGTTCTTC. This sequence encodes CASSQLGLAGEGEFF.

This clone was observed once. J is TRBJ1-5 and V is TRBV7-2, with 12 bases identical to TRBD1. V dropped 1 base and J dropped 5; count of bases not matched to a gene: 3. The CDR3 extends over 16 amino acids. Germline CDR1 and CDR2: SGHTA and FQGNSA. The CDR3 bases are TGTGCCAGCAGCTTAGGGGGGACAGGGGGCGATCAGCCCCAGCATTTT. Translated, it gives CASSLGGTGGDQPQHF.

The genes are TRBV11-3 and TRBJ2-1; 14 nucleotides align to TRBD2. Looked up from germline, CDR1 is SGHNT and CDR2 is YENEEA. The CDR3 contains 18 residues. V shed 6 bases, J shed 7 bases, and the junction held 14 bases outside the gene matches. Here the CDR3 reads CASRTGTSGSLFGNEQFF. In DNA form, the CDR3 reads TGTGCCAGCAGAACCGGGACTAGCGGGAGTTTGTTTGGTAATGAGCAGTTCTTC.

The rearrangement uses TRBV2 and TRBJ1-6; TRBD1 is a possible D gene (5 bases). V was shortened by 7 bases and J by 9 bases, with 10 bases between the two germline ends. Germline-derived CDR1 and CDR2 are SNHLY and FYNNEI. The CDR3 length is 12 residues. CDR3 nucleotides: TGTGCCAGCAATTCGGGGCCTTCACCCCTCCACTTT. Its protein product is CASNSGPSPLHF.

This chain joins TRBV5-1 and TRBJ1-2; no firm D call. V lost 4 bases and J lost 0, with 16 bases in between. The CDR3 loop spans 16 amino acids. Germline loops: CDR1 SGHRS, CDR2 YFSETQ. The CDR3 loop is CASSLGDGRANYGYTF. In DNA, the CDR3 is TGCGCCAGCAGCCTAGGCGACGGGAGAGCTAACTATGGCTACACCTTC.

In DNA form, the CDR3 reads TGCAGCGTTGAAGATTACAGGGGGGGTTCCTACGAGCAGTACGTC. Translated: CSVEDYRGGSYEQYV. V usage is TRBV29-1 and J usage is TRBJ2-7, with D maybe TRBD1 (8 bases). V shed 0 bases and J shed 1 base, with 13 bases lying between them. Germline values: CDR1 SQVTM, CDR2 ANQGSEA. The CDR3 loop spans 15 amino acids.

This clone was picked up a small number of times. The rearrangement joins TRBV19 to TRBJ2-7, with TRBD1 identical over 9 bases. This CDR3 region has 15 residues. The junction had 9 bases not matched to a gene; V was cut back by 5 bases and J by 4 bases. Per germline, CDR1 LNHDA and CDR2 SQIVND (reference sequence). DNA for the CDR3: TGTGCCAGTAGTCGTAATTGGGGGACAGGGTACGAGCAGTACGTC. Its protein is CASSRNWGTGYEQYV.

As regards this clone: Other DNA sequences of this sample code for an identical CDR3. The V and J genes are TRBV5-1 and TRBJ1-1; D possibly corresponds to TRBD1 (5 bases). Per the germline V gene, CDR1 is SGHRS and CDR2 is YFSETQ. The CDR3 is 14 residues long. With 0 bases removed from V and 3 bases from J, the gap between germline ends came to 9 bases. This chain's CDR3 is CASSLDGGYTEAFF. CDR3 sequence (DNA): TGCGCCAGCAGCTTGGATGGGGGATACACTGAAGCTTTCTTT.

Comment on this clone: The sample holds other DNA sequences that translate to the same CDR3. The rearrangement joins TRBV18 to TRBJ1-5, with 9 bases that match TRBD1. Germline V lookup: CDR1 KGHSH, CDR2 LQKENI. Trimming took 2 bases from V and 6 from J; bases not matched to a gene: 5. The CDR3 spans 15 residues. The chain's CDR3 is CASSPADRGRQPQHF. CDR3 coding DNA: TGTGCCAGCTCACCAGCGGACAGGGGACGTCAGCCCCAGCATTTT.

The chain links TRBV9 to TRBJ2-1; D is perhaps TRBD2 (6 bases). V was cut by 3 bases and J by 6 bases, with 10 bases left in between. CDR1 is SGDLS, CDR2 YYNGEE, per germline. This CDR3 region has 13 residues. The CDR3 region is CASSGLTSNEQFF. The CDR3 DNA follows: TGTGCCAGCAGCGGCCTGACTAGCAATGAGCAGTTCTTC.

The rearrangement links TRBV11-2 to TRBJ1-1, with D perhaps TRBD1 (5 bases). V dropped 4 bases and J dropped 3 bases, with 9 bases sitting between them. The CDR3 is 13 residues long. The germline gives CDR1 SGHAT, CDR2 FQNNGV. CDR3 DNA: TGTGCCAGCAGCTCCCGGGACTACACTGAAGCTTTCTTT. Amino acid sequence: CASSSRDYTEAFF.

This clone was counted between two and nine times. The chain joins TRBV19 to TRBJ2-5, with D perhaps matching TRBD1 or TRBD2 (6 bases each). In germline, CDR1 is LNHDA, CDR2 SQIVND (reference sequence). The CDR3 contains 14 residues. Trimming shortened V by 3 bases and J by 4 bases, and 12 bases separated the two germline ends. CDR3: CASSIEGGTETQYF. Here the CDR3 DNA reads TGTGCCAGTAGTATCGAGGGGGGTACAGAGACCCAGTACTTC.

This clone came up once. The chain uses TRBV15 and TRBJ2-1, with 10 bases identical to TRBD1. Per the germline V gene, CDR1 is LNHNV and CDR2 is YYDKDF (reference sequence). The V gene end was trimmed by 2 bases and the J gene end by 8 bases; junction bases not matched to a gene: 6. This CDR3 spans 15 amino acids. The CDR3 region is CATSRWTGGRDEQFF. The DNA for the CDR3 is TGTGCCACCAGCAGATGGACAGGGGGTCGAGATGAGCAGTTCTTC.

The chain uses TRBV5-1 and TRBJ2-1; D not resolved. CDR1 and CDR2 (germline): SGHRS, YFSETQ. The CDR3 runs to 14 residues. V shed 0 bases and J shed 4 bases, with 8 bases lying between them. The CDR3 coding sequence is TGCGCCAGCAGCTTGGGGTCGGAATACAATGAGCAGTTCTTC. Protein product: CASSLGSEYNEQFF.

This chain uses TRBV11-2 with TRBJ1-4; 11 bases map to TRBD1. The V gene's germline CDR1 is SGHAT and CDR2 FQNNGV. This CDR3 is 20 amino acids long. V lost 0 bases and J lost 1; bases outside the gene matches: 10. Here the CDR3 reads CASSLDRRDRGSRTNEKLFF. CDR3 bases: TGTGCCAGCAGCTTAGATCGCCGGGACAGGGGGTCTAGAACTAATGAAAAACTGTTTTTT.

The J gene is TRBJ1-1, the V gene TRBV19, with D unclear. Trimming cost V 3 bases and J 6 bases, with 14 bases left between them. Germline V gene sequence: CDR1 LNHDA, CDR2 SQIVND (reference sequence). The CDR3 is 14 amino acids. The CDR3 DNA reads TGTGCCAGTAGTATTCCAAACACGGGCCCTGAAGCTTTCTTT. Translating it yields CASSIPNTGPEAFF. The full variable domain, with the rest looked up from reference TRBV19 and TRBJ1-1, is DGGITQSPKYLFRKEGQNVTLSCEQNLNHDAMYWYRQDPGQGLRLIYYSQIVNDFQKGDIAEGYSVSREKKESFPLTVTSAQKNPTAFYLCASSIPNTGPEAFFGQGTRLTVV.

This chain links TRBV10-3 with TRBJ1-2; D uncertain. The V and J ends lost 10 bases and 5 bases respectively, with 17 bases between them. Germline CDR1 is ENHRY and CDR2 is SYGVKD. This CDR3 is built from 13 residues. The CDR3, as DNA: TGTGCCACTCATCGGGAGGAACTTTATGGCTACACCTTC. As protein: CATHREELYGYTF.

The chain couples TRBV6-1 to TRBJ1-2, with no clear D. Germline loops: CDR1 MNHNS, CDR2 SASEGT. V lost 6 bases to trimming and J lost 4 bases, with 9 bases between them. The CDR3 has 12 residues. CDR3 loop: CASRDGGYGYTF. The CDR3 nucleotides read TGTGCCAGCAGAGACGGAGGCTATGGCTACACCTTC.

The genes are TRBV5-1 and TRBJ2-7; D possibly uses TRBD1 or TRBD2 (6 bases each). Germline CDR1 SGHRS, CDR2 YFSETQ. The CDR3 is 20 residues long. Between the trimmed V and J ends, which lost 0 bases and 2 bases, there was a span of 27 bases. CDR3 region: CASSLEWGRRGLKLPYEQYV. As DNA, the CDR3 is TGCGCCAGCAGCTTGGAGTGGGGGCGCAGGGGACTTAAACTTCCCTACGAGCAGTACGTC.

This sequence joins TRBV5-4 and TRBJ2-3, with 11 bases matching TRBD1. Trimming cost V 4 bases and J 2 bases; bases outside gene matches: 12. There are 18 residues in the CDR3. CDR1 and CDR2 from the germline V gene are SGHNT and YYREEE (reference sequence). The CDR3 coding sequence is TGTGCCAGCAGCCGCGGGGCTGGACAGGGGGCAAACACAGATACGCAGTATTTT. Translating it yields CASSRGAGQGANTDTQYF.

The chain is built from TRBV5-4 and TRBJ2-7; TRBD2 agrees at 9 bases. The CDR3 consists of 16 residues. V lost 3 bases to trimming and J lost 0 bases; unmatched junction nucleotides: 7. Germline CDR1 SGHNT, CDR2 YYREEE (reference sequence). CDR3 loop: CASSSPSSGVSYEQYF. CDR3 nucleotide sequence: TGTGCCAGCAGCTCCCCCTCTAGCGGGGTCTCCTACGAGCAGTACTTC.

This chain links TRBV19 with TRBJ2-2; maybe TRBD1 (7 bases). Trimming shortened V by 6 bases and J by 4 bases, and 15 bases separated the two germline ends. CDR3 size: 15 residues. From germline, CDR1 is LNHDA and CDR2 SQIVND (reference sequence). This chain's CDR3 is CASSPGQGGTGELFF. For the CDR3, the DNA is TGTGCCAGTAGCCCTGGGCAGGGGGGCACCGGGGAGCTGTTTTTT.

The chain employs TRBV27 and TRBJ2-5, with 7 nucleotides matching TRBD2. There are 16 residues in the CDR3. With 6 bases clipped from V and 2 bases from J, the junction kept 12 bases outside the gene matches. Germline CDR1 reads MNHEY; CDR2 reads SMNVEV (reference sequence). As DNA, the CDR3 is TGTGCCAGCAGGTTAACTAGCGAATTGGCTCAAGAGACCCAGTACTTC. It yields the protein CASRLTSELAQETQYF.

The chain employs TRBV29-1 and TRBJ2-1; 7 positions agree with TRBD2. The CDR3 spans 12 residues. The ends lost 4 bases at V and 9 bases at J; junction bases unmatched: 6. Germline V gives CDR1 SQVTM, CDR2 ANQGSEA. The CDR3 region is CSVGAGRGEQFF. CDR3 nucleotide sequence: TGCAGCGTTGGGGCAGGGAGGGGTGAGCAGTTCTTC.